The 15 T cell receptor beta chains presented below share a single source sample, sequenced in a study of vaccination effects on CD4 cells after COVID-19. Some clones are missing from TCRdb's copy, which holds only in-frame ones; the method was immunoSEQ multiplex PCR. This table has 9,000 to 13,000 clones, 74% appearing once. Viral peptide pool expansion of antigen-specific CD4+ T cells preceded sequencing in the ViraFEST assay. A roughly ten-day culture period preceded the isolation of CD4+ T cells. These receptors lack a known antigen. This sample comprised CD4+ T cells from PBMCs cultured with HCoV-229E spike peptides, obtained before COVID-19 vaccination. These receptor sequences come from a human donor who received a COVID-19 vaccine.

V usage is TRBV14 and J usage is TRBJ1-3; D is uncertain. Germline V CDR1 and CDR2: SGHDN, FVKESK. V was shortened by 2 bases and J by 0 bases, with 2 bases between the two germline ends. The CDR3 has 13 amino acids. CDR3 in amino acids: CASSQNSGNTIYF. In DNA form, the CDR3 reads TGTGCCAGCAGCCAAAACTCTGGAAACACCATATATTTT.

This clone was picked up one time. Here the CDR3 DNA reads TGTGCCAGCCCTACGCGGGATCAGCCCCAGCATTTT. Translation: CASPTRDQPQHF. The chain couples TRBV2 to TRBJ1-5; D is uncertain. Looked up from germline, CDR1 is SNHLY and CDR2 is FYNNEI. This CDR3 contains 12 residues. Trimming took off 8 bases at V and 5 bases at J, with 10 bases between the two ends.

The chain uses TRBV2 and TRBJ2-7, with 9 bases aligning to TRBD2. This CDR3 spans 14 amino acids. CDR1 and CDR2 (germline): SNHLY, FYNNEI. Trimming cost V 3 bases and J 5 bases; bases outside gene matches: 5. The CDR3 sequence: CASSDLSGSDEQYF. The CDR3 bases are TGTGCCAGCAGTGATCTTAGCGGGAGCGACGAGCAGTACTTC.

DNA of the CDR3: TGTGCCTGGGAGCGGGTCAGGGTGGGCGAGCAGTACTTC. Translation: CAWERVRVGEQYF. The V and J genes are TRBV30 and TRBJ2-7; TRBD2 might be the D (6 bases). Trimming took off 5 bases at V and 6 bases at J, with 17 bases between the two ends. The CDR3 runs 13 residues. Germline lookup yields CDR1 GTSNPN and CDR2 SVGIG (reference sequence).

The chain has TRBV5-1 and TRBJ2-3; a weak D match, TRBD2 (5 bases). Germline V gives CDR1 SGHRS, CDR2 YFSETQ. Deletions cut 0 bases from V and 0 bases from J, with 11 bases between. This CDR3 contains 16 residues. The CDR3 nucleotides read TGCGCCAGCAGCTTGGGAGGACTTACTAGCACAGATACGCAGTATTTT. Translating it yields CASSLGGLTSTDTQYF.

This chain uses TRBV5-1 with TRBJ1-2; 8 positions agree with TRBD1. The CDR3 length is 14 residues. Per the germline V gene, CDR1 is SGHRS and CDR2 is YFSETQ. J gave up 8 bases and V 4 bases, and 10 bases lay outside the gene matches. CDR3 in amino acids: CASSTGQGVGGYTF. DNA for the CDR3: TGCGCCAGCAGCACCGGACAGGGAGTGGGCGGCTACACCTTC.

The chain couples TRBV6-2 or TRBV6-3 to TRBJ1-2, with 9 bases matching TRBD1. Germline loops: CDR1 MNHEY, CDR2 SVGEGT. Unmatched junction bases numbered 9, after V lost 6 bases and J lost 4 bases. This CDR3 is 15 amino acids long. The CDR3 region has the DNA TGTGCCAGCAGCCGGGGACAGGGCGGACCCTATGGCTACACCTTC. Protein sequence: CASSRGQGGPYGYTF.

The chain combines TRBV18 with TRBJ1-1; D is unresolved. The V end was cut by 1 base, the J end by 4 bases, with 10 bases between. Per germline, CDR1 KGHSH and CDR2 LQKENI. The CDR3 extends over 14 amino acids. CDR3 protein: CASSPQGPRTEAFF. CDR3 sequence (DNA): TGTGCCAGCTCACCACAGGGTCCGCGCACTGAAGCTTTCTTT. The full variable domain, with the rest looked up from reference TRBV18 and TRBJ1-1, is NAGVMQNPRHLVRRRGQEARLRCSPMKGHSHVYWYRQLPEEGLKFMVYLQKENIIDESGMPKERFSAEFPKEGPSILRIQQVVRGDSAAYFCASSPQGPRTEAFFGQGTRLTVV.

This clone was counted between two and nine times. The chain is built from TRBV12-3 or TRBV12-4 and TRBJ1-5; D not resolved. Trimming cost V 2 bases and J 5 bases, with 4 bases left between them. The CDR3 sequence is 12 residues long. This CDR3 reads CASSLLDQPQHF. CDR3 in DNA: TGTGCCAGCAGTTTACTTGATCAGCCCCAGCATTTT.

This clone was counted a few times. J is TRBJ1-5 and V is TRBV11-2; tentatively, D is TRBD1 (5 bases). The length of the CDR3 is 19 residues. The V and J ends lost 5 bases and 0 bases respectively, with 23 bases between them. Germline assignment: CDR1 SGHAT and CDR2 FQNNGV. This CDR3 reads CASSQGTAFGAYSNQPQHF. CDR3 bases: TGTGCCAGCAGCCAAGGGACTGCGTTCGGGGCGTATAGCAATCAGCCCCAGCATTTT.

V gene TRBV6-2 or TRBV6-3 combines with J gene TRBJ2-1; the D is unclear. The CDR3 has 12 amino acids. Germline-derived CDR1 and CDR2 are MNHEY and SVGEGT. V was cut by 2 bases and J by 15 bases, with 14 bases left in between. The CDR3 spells CASSYPAQRLFF. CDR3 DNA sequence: TGTGCCAGCAGTTACCCGGCCCAAAGACTGTTCTTC.

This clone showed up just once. DNA for the CDR3: TGTGCCAGCAGCTTAGTCGTCCCGTCCCGGGACAGGGAAGGCTACACCTTC. It codes for CASSLVVPSRDREGYTF. This chain connects TRBV7-9 to TRBJ1-2, with 9 bases aligning to TRBD1. This CDR3 region has 17 residues. The germline CDR1 and CDR2 sequences are SEHNR and FQNEAQ (reference sequence). V dropped 1 base and J dropped 8; count of bases not matched to a gene: 14.

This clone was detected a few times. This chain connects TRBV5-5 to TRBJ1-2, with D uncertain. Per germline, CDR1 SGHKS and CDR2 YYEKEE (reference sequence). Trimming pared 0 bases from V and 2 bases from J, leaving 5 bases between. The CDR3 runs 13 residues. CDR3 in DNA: TGTGCCAGCAGCTTGGAACAGAACTATGGCTACACCTTC. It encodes CASSLEQNYGYTF.

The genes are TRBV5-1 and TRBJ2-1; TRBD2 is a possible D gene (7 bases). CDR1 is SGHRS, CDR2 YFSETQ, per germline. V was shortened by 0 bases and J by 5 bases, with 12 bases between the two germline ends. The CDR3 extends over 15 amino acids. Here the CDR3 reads CASSLVGGRNNEQFF. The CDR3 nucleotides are TGCGCCAGCAGCTTGGTGGGGGGGCGGAACAATGAGCAGTTCTTC.

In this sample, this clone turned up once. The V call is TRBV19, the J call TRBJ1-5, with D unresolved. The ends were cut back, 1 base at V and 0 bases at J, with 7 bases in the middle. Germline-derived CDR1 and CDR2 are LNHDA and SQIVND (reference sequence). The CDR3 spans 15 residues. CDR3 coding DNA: TGTGCCAGTAGTATAGGAGCATATAGCAATCAGCCCCAGCATTTT. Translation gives CASSIGAYSNQPQHF. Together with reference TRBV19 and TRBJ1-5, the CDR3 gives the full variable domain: DGGITQSPKYLFRKEGQNVTLSCEQNLNHDAMYWYRQDPGQGLRLIYYSQIVNDFQKGDIAEGYSVSREKKESFPLTVTSAQKNPTAFYLCASSIGAYSNQPQHFGDGTRLSIL.